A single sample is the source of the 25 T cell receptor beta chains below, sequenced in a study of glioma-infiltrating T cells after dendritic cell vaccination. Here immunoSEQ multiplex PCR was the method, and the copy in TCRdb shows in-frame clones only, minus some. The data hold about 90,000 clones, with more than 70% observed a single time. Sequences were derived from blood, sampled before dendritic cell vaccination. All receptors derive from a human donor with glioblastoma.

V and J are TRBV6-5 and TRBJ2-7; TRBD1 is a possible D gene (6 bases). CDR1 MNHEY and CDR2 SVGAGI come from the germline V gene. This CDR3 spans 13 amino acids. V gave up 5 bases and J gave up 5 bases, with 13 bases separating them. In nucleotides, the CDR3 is TGTGCCAGCAGTAGAGGACAGAACAACGAGCAGTACTTC. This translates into CASSRGQNNEQYF.

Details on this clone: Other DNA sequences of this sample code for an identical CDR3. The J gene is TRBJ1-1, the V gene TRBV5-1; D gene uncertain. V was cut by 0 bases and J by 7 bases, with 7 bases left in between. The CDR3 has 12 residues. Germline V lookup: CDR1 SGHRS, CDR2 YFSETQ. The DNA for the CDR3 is TGCGCCAGCAGCTTGGGGGCTGGTGAAGCTTTCTTT. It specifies CASSLGAGEAFF.

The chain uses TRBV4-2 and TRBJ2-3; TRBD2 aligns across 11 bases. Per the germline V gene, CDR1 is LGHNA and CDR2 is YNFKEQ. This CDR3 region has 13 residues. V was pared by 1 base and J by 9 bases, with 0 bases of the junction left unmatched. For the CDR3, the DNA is TGTGCCAGCAGCCAAGGGACTAGCGGGACGCAGTATTTT. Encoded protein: CASSQGTSGTQYF.

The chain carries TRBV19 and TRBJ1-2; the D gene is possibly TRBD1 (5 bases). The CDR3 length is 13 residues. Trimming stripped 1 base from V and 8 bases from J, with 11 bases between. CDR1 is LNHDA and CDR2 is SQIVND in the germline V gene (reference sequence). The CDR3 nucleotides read TGTGCCAGTAGTATAGTAGTAGGGGTCGGCTACACCTTC. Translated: CASSIVVGVGYTF.

For the CDR3, the DNA is TGTGCCAGCAGCATCCGACAGGGGGTAGGTGGCTACACCTTC. Residues: CASSIRQGVGGYTF. This sequence joins TRBV11-3 and TRBJ1-2; 9 nucleotides line up with TRBD1. This CDR3 is 14 amino acids long. CDR1 is SGHNT and CDR2 is YENEEA in the germline V gene. V trimming: 5 bases; J trimming: 7 bases; junction bases outside the gene matches: 8.

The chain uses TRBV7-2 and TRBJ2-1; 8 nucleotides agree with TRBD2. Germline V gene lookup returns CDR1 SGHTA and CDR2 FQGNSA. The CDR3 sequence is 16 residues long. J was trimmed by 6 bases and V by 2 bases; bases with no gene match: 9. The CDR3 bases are TGTGCCAGCAGCTTAATCGGGACTAGTAGAGTCAATGAGCAGTTCTTC. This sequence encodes CASSLIGTSRVNEQFF.

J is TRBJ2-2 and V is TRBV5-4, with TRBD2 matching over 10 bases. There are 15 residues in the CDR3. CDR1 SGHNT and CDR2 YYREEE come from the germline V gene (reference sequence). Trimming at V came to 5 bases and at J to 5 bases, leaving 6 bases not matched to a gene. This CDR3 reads CASSDSGRRTGELFF. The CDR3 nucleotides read TGTGCCAGCAGTGATAGCGGGAGGAGAACCGGGGAGCTGTTTTTT.

The CDR3 nucleotides are TGCGCCAGCAGCCTGGAGGGGGTGCGACTAGCGGGGGAGCAGTTCTTC. Residues: CASSLEGVRLAGEQFF. The chain combines TRBV5-1 with TRBJ2-1; TRBD2 agrees at 11 bases. This CDR3 has 16 amino acids. V was clipped by 4 bases and J by 10 bases; unmatched bases: 13. Germline values: CDR1 SGHRS, CDR2 YFSETQ. The entire variable domain, with the rest obtained from reference TRBV5-1 and TRBJ2-1, is as follows: KAGVTQTPRYLIKTRGQQVTLSCSPISGHRSVSWYQQTPGQGLQFLFEYFSETQRNKGNFPGRFSGRQFSNSRSEMNVSTLELGDSALYLCASSLEGVRLAGEQFFGPGTRLTVL.

DNA of the CDR3: TGTGCCAGCAGCCTAAGGGACAGCATGAACACTGAAGCTTTCTTT. Its translation is CASSLRDSMNTEAFF. The V gene is TRBV7-9, the J gene TRBJ1-1; 7 bases line up with TRBD1. V lost 5 bases to trimming and J lost 0 bases; unmatched junction nucleotides: 6. The CDR3 loop spans 15 amino acids. Looked up from germline, CDR1 is SEHNR and CDR2 is FQNEAQ (reference sequence). Full variable domain (outside the CDR3, taken from reference TRBV7-9 and TRBJ1-1): DTGVSQNPRHKITKRGQNVTFRCDPISEHNRLYWYRQTLGQGPEFLTYFQNEAQLEKSRLLSDRFSAERPKGSFSTLEIQRTEQGDSAMYLCASSLRDSMNTEAFFGQGTRLTVV.

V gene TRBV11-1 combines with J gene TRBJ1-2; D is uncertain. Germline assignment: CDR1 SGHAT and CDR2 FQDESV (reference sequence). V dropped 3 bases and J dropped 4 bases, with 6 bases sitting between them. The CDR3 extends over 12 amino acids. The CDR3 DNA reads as TGTGCCAGCAGCTTCCCGGGCTATGGCTACACCTTC. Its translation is CASSFPGYGYTF.

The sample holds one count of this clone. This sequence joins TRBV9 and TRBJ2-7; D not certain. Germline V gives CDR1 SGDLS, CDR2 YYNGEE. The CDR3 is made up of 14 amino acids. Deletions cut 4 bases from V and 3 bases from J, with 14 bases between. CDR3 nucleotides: TGTGCCAGCAGCCCGCACGGAGAGAACTACGAGCAGTACTTC. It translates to CASSPHGENYEQYF.

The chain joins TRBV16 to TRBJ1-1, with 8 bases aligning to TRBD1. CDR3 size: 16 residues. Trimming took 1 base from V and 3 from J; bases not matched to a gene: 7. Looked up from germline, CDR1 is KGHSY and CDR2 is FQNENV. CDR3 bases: TGTGCCAGCAGCCAATTTCAGGGGGCAGGAGACACTGAAGCTTTCTTT. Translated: CASSQFQGAGDTEAFF.

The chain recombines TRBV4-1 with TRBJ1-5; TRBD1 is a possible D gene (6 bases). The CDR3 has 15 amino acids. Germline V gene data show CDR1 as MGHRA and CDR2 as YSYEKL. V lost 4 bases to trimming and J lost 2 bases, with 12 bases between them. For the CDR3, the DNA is TGCGCCAGCAGCCCCCAGGGGCTCGGCAATCAGCCCCAGCATTTT. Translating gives CASSPQGLGNQPQHF.

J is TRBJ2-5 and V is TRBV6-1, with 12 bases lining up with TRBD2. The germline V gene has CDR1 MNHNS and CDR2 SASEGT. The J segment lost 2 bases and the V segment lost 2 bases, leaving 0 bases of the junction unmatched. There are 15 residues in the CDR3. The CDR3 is CASSELAGGQETQYF. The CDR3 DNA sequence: TGTGCCAGCAGTGAACTAGCGGGGGGGCAAGAGACCCAGTACTTC.

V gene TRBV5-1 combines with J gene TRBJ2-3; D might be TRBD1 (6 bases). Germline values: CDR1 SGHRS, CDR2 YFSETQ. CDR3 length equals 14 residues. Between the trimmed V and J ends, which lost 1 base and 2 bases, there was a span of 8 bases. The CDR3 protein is CASSLNRATDTQYF. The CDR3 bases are TGCGCCAGCAGCTTGAACAGGGCCACAGATACGCAGTATTTT.

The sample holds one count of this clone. The CDR3 DNA reads as TGCGCCAGCAGCCTCCGGACAGGGGTCCCCAACGAGCAGTACTTC. Amino acids: CASSLRTGVPNEQYF. The rearrangement uses TRBV4-3 and TRBJ2-7, with 9 bases aligning to TRBD1. The CDR3 loop spans 15 amino acids. V was pared by 4 bases and J by 5 bases, with 9 bases of the junction left unmatched. Germline CDR1 is LGHNA and CDR2 is YSLEER.

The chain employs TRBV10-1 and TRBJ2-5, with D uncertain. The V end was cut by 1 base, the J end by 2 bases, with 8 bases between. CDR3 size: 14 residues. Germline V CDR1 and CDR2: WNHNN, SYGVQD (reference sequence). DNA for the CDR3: TGCGCCAGCAGTGAGTTTGGTAGTCAAGAGACCCAGTACTTC. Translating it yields CASSEFGSQETQYF.

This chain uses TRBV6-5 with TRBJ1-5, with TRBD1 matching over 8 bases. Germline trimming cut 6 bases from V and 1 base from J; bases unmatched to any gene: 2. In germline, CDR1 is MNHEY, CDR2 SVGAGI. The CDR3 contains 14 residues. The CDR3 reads CASSRQGSNQPQHF. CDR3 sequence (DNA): TGTGCCAGCAGCCGACAGGGGAGCAATCAGCCCCAGCATTTT.

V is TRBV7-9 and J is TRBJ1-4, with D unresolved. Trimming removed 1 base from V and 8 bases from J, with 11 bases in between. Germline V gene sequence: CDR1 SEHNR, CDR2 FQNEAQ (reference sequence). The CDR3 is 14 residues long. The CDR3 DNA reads TGTGCCAGCAGCTTAGTAGCGACGCCGGAAAAACTGTTTTTT. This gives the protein CASSLVATPEKLFF. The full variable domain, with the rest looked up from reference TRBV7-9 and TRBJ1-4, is DTGVSQNPRHKITKRGQNVTFRCDPISEHNRLYWYRQTLGQGPEFLTYFQNEAQLEKSRLLSDRFSAERPKGSFSTLEIQRTEQGDSAMYLCASSLVATPEKLFFGSGTQLSVL.

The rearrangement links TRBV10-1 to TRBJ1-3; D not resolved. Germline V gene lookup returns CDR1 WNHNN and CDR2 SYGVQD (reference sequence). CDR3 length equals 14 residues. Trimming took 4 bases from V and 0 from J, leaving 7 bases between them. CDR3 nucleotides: TGCGCCAGCAGTGGAGGGAGCTCTGGAAACACCATATATTTT. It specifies CASSGGSSGNTIYF.

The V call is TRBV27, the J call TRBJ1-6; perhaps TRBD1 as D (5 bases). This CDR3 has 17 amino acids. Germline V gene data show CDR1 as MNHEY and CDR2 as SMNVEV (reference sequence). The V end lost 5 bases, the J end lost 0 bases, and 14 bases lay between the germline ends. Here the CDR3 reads CASSGGGRSSYNSPLHF. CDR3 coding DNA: TGTGCCAGCAGTGGGGGAGGTAGGAGCTCCTATAATTCACCCCTCCACTTT.

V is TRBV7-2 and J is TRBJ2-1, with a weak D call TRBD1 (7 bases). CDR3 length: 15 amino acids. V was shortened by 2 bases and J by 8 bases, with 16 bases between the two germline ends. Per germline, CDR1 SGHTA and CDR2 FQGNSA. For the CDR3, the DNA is TGTGCCAGCAGCTTACGACAGGGCGGGGTCGATGAGCAGTTCTTC. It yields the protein CASSLRQGGVDEQFF.

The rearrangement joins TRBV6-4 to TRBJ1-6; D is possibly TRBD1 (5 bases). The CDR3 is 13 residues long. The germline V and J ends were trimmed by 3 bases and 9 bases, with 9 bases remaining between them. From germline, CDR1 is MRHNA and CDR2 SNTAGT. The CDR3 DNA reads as TGTGCCAGCAGTGAGGGACTTGGTTCACCCCTCCACTTT. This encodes CASSEGLGSPLHF.

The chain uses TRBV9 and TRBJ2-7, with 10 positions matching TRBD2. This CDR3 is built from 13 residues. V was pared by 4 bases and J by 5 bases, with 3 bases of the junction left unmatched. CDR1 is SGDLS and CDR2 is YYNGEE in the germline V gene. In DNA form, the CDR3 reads TGTGCCAGCAGCCAGGGACTAGCGAACGAGCAGTACTTC. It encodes CASSQGLANEQYF. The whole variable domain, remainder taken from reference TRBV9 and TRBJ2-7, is DSGVTQTPKHLITATGQRVTLRCSPRSGDLSVYWYQQSLDQGLQFLIQYYNGEERAKGNILERFSAQQFPDLHSELNLSSLELGDSALYFCASSQGLANEQYFGPGTRLTVT.

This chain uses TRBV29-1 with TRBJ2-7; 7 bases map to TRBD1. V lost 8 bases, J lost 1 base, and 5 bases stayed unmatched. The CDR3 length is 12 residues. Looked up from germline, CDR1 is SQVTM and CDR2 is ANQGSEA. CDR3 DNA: TGCAGCACCCAGGGACAGTCCTACGAGCAGTACTTC. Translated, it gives CSTQGQSYEQYF.